A selection of T cell receptor beta chains follows, all from one sample in a study of breast tumors, draining lymph nodes, adjacent tissues. TCRdb re-called the multiplex PCR reads through MiXCR, storing one row per CDR3 protein. The sample yields roughly 80,000 distinct CDR3 sequences, roughly a fifth seen once. Input material: axillary lymph node tissue. These receptors originate from a female donor with breast cancer. Some clones in this sample may be carry-over from other donors' samples. CDR3s include the opening cysteine and the closing phenylalanine or tryptophan. The order of the fields is D gene, V gene, clone size, J gene, CDR3 length, CDR3 protein, CDR3 DNA. D genes are given only for firm matches. The size field reads once, few, many or a size class.

D gene: NA
V gene: TRBV18
clone size: few
J gene: TRBJ2-7
CDR3 length: 14
CDR3 protein: CASSDAGHSYEQYF
CDR3 DNA: TGTGCCAGCTCAGACGCGGGACATTCCTACGAGCAGTACTTC

D gene: NA
V gene: TRBV12-3/TRBV12-4
clone size: many
J gene: TRBJ1-5
CDR3 length: 14
CDR3 protein: CASANGGSNQPQHF
CDR3 DNA: TGTGCCAGCGCAAACGGGGGAAGCAATCAGCCCCAGCATTTT

D gene: NA
V gene: TRBV20-1
clone size: many
J gene: TRBJ2-1
CDR3 length: 13
CDR3 protein: CSAIRTGRGEQFF
CDR3 DNA: TGCAGTGCTATCCGGACAGGGAGGGGTGAGCAGTTCTTC

D gene: TRBD1
V gene: TRBV19
clone size: few
J gene: TRBJ1-2
CDR3 length: 17
CDR3 protein: CASSIGGTGGDSYGYTF
CDR3 DNA: TGTGCCAGTAGTATTGGTGGGACAGGGGGCGATTCTTATGGCTACACCTTC

D gene: NA
V gene: TRBV7-2
clone size: many
J gene: TRBJ2-1
CDR3 length: 16
CDR3 protein: CASSLEGISSYNEQFF
CDR3 DNA: TGTGCCAGCAGCTTAGAGGGCATTAGCTCCTACAATGAGCAGTTCTTC

D gene: TRBD2
V gene: TRBV20-1
clone size: many
J gene: TRBJ2-7
CDR3 length: 16
CDR3 protein: CSARGGGGVVLYEQYF
CDR3 DNA: TGCAGTGCTCGGGGGGGAGGAGGGGTGGTTCTCTACGAGCAGTACTTC

D gene: TRBD1
V gene: TRBV29-1
clone size: large
J gene: TRBJ2-7
CDR3 length: 13
CDR3 protein: CSVEEGQGDEQYF
CDR3 DNA: TGCAGCGTTGAAGAGGGACAGGGGGACGAGCAGTACTTC

D gene: NA
V gene: TRBV11-2
clone size: many
J gene: TRBJ2-1
CDR3 length: 15
CDR3 protein: CASSPAGAGNKEQFF
CDR3 DNA: TGTGCCAGCAGCCCCGCCGGAGCAGGGAATAAGGAGCAGTTCTTC

D gene: NA
V gene: TRBV2
clone size: once
J gene: TRBJ1-1
CDR3 length: 13
CDR3 protein: CASSPEGVTEAFF
CDR3 DNA: TGTGCCAGCAGTCCCGAGGGGGTGACTGAAGCTTTCTTT

D gene: NA
V gene: TRBV10-3
clone size: medium-sized
J gene: TRBJ2-1
CDR3 length: 13
CDR3 protein: CAIRASVYNEQFF
CDR3 DNA: TGTGCCATCAGGGCTAGCGTCTACAATGAGCAGTTCTTC

D gene: NA
V gene: TRBV10-2
clone size: many
J gene: TRBJ2-7
CDR3 length: 16
CDR3 protein: CASSPPSAGSPYEQYF
CDR3 DNA: TGCGCCAGCAGCCCCCCTTCGGCGGGCTCCCCCTACGAGCAGTACTTC

D gene: NA
V gene: TRBV5-1
clone size: many
J gene: TRBJ2-7
CDR3 length: 16
CDR3 protein: CASSLGGGGGTYEQYF
CDR3 DNA: TGCGCCAGCAGCTTGGGGGGAGGTGGAGGAACCTACGAGCAGTACTTC

D gene: TRBD1
V gene: TRBV18
clone size: few
J gene: TRBJ1-5
CDR3 length: 15
CDR3 protein: CASSPLGRGDQPQHF
CDR3 DNA: TGTGCCAGCTCACCACTAGGCAGGGGGGATCAGCCCCAGCATTTT

D gene: NA
V gene: TRBV25-1
clone size: many
J gene: TRBJ1-6
CDR3 length: 14
CDR3 protein: CASSNSVSNSPLHF
CDR3 DNA: TGTGCCAGCAGTAACAGCGTATCGAATTCACCCCTCCACTTT

D gene: TRBD2
V gene: TRBV7-6
clone size: many
J gene: TRBJ2-2
CDR3 length: 17
CDR3 protein: CASSLEIRTSENGELFF
CDR3 DNA: TGTGCCAGCAGCTTAGAGATACGGACTAGCGAAAACGGGGAGCTGTTTTTT

D gene: TRBD2
V gene: TRBV3-1
clone size: many
J gene: TRBJ2-7
CDR3 length: 14
CDR3 protein: CASSQQTSGTEQYF
CDR3 DNA: TGTGCCAGCAGCCAACAGACTAGCGGGACCGAGCAGTACTTC

D gene: TRBD1
V gene: TRBV5-6
clone size: many
J gene: TRBJ2-7
CDR3 length: 14
CDR3 protein: CASSLRDSLYEQYF
CDR3 DNA: TGTGCCAGCAGCTTGCGGGACAGCCTCTACGAGCAGTACTTC

D gene: NA
V gene: TRBV9
clone size: many
J gene: TRBJ2-2
CDR3 length: 13
CDR3 protein: CASSQTDTGELFF
CDR3 DNA: TGTGCCAGCAGCCAGACGGACACCGGGGAGCTGTTTTTT

D gene: NA
V gene: TRBV20-1
clone size: many
J gene: TRBJ2-1
CDR3 length: 15
CDR3 protein: CSASGRVGSYNEQFF
CDR3 DNA: TGCAGTGCTAGCGGGCGAGTGGGCTCCTACAATGAGCAGTTCTTC